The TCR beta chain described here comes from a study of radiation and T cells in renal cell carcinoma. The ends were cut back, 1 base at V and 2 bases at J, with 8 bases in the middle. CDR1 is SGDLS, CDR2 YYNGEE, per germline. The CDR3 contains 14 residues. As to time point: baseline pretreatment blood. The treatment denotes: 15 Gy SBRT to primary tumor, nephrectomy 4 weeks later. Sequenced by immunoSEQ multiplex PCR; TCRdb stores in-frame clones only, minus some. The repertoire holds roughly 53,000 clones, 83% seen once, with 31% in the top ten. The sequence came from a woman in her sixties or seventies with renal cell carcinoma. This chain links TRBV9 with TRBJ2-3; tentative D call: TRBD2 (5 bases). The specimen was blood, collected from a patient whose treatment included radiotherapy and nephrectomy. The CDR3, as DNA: TGTGCCAGCAGCGTATCGGACTTCACAGATACGCAGTATTTT. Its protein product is CASSVSDFTDTQYF. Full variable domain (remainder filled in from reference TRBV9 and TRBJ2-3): DSGVTQTPKHLITATGQRVTLRCSPRSGDLSVYWYQQSLDQGLQFLIQYYNGEERAKGNILERFSAQQFPDLHSELNLSSLELGDSALYFCASSVSDFTDTQYFGPGTRLTVL.